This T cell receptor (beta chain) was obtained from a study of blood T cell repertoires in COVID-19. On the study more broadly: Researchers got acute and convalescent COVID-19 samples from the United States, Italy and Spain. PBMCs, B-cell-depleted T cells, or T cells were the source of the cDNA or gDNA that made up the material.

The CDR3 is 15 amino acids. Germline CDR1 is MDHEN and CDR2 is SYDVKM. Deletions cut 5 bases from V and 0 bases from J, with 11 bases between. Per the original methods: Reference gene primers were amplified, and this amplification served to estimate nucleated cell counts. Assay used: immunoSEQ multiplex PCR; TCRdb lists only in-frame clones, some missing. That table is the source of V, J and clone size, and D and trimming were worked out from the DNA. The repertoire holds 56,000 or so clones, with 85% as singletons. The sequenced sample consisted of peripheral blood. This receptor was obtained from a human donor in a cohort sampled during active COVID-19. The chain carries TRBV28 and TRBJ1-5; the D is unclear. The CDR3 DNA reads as TGTGCCAGCAGTGGCGGACTTTATAGCAATCAGCCCCAGCATTTT. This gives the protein CASSGGLYSNQPQHF.